The 24 T cell receptor beta chains in this list originate from one sample, sequenced in a study of T cell changes during pregnancy in multiple sclerosis. TCRdb's copy holds only in-frame clones and misses some; the assay was immunoSEQ multiplex PCR. The sample lists roughly 50,000 clones; more than 85% were seen once. The starting material was CD4+ T cells from peripheral blood mononuclear cells, obtained after pregnancy. The receptors stem from a female donor with multiple sclerosis, enrolled in a pregnancy study.

This rearrangement joins TRBV28 to TRBJ2-1; 9 bases line up with TRBD1. Germline CDR1 MDHEN, CDR2 SYDVKM. This CDR3 spans 16 amino acids. Trimming cost V 5 bases and J 8 bases; bases outside gene matches: 13. The CDR3 loop reads CASSHQLLDRGHEQFF. The CDR3 region has the DNA TGTGCCAGCAGTCATCAGCTGCTGGACAGGGGTCATGAGCAGTTCTTC.

V usage is TRBV7-2 and J usage is TRBJ1-2; no clear D gene. CDR1 SGHTA and CDR2 FQGNSA come from the germline V gene. This CDR3 spans 17 amino acids. Trimming cost V 0 bases and J 0 bases, with 14 bases left between them. The CDR3 coding sequence is TGTGCCAGCAGCTTAGCGGGTTCACCCAGGACTAACTATGGCTACACCTTC. This translates into CASSLAGSPRTNYGYTF.

This chain links TRBV11-2 with TRBJ1-1; no reliable D call. The CDR3 runs 16 residues. The V and J ends lost 3 bases and 1 base respectively, with 15 bases between them. Germline loops: CDR1 SGHAT, CDR2 FQNNGV. The CDR3 DNA sequence: TGTGCCAGCAGCTTTGGCCGGGGTCCCCCGAACACTGAAGCTTTCTTT. Residues: CASSFGRGPPNTEAFF.

The CDR3 nucleotides read TGTGCCAGCAGCGTAGGGCCAGGAACCGGGGAGCTGTTTTTT. Protein product: CASSVGPGTGELFF. This chain uses TRBV9 with TRBJ2-2; D not certain. CDR3 length: 14 residues. The germline V and J ends were trimmed by 0 bases and 5 bases, with 8 bases remaining between them. Germline assignment: CDR1 SGDLS and CDR2 YYNGEE.

V usage is TRBV10-1 and J usage is TRBJ2-7, with D possibly TRBD2 on 8 matching bases. There are 16 residues in the CDR3. From germline, CDR1 is WNHNN and CDR2 SYGVQD (reference sequence). V was pared by 8 bases and J by 0 bases, with 20 bases between. DNA of the CDR3: TGCGCCAGCCCGATCAGGGGGGCGGGGGGCTCCTACGAGCAGTACTTC. Its protein is CASPIRGAGGSYEQYF.

The gene calls are TRBV27 and TRBJ1-2; 9 bases map to TRBD1. V dropped 6 bases and J dropped 6; count of bases not matched to a gene: 8. CDR1 and CDR2 (germline): MNHEY, SMNVEV (reference sequence). The CDR3 sequence is 14 residues long. CDR3 in DNA: TGTGCCAGCAGAATAACAGGGGGCATCGATGGCTACACCTTC. It translates to CASRITGGIDGYTF.

The genes are TRBV6-1 and TRBJ1-1, with 7 bases fitting TRBD1. Germline values: CDR1 MNHNS, CDR2 SASEGT. The V segment lost 5 bases and the J segment 0 bases; nucleotides outside the gene matches: 3. The CDR3 consists of 14 residues. CDR3 protein: CASSLDRVNTEAFF. The CDR3 DNA sequence: TGTGCCAGCAGTCTTGACAGGGTGAACACTGAAGCTTTCTTT.

The J gene is TRBJ1-1, the V gene TRBV5-6; maybe TRBD1 (6 bases). CDR1 SGHDT and CDR2 YYEEEE come from the germline V gene. This CDR3 spans 14 amino acids. With 0 bases removed from V and 9 bases from J, the gap between germline ends came to 15 bases. The CDR3 nucleotides read TGTGCCAGCAGCTTGGTAGGGACACCCCAGAAAGCTTTCTTT. This codes for CASSLVGTPQKAFF.

J is TRBJ2-3 and V is TRBV27; 8 bases align to TRBD1. The germline CDR1 and CDR2 sequences are MNHEY and SMNVEV (reference sequence). The CDR3 runs 17 residues. Trimming cost V 4 bases and J 1 base; bases outside gene matches: 10. CDR3 region: CASSSLTGVIGTDTQYF. The CDR3 nucleotides are TGTGCCAGCAGTTCCCTGACAGGGGTTATCGGCACAGATACGCAGTATTTT.

V and J are TRBV7-9 and TRBJ2-2; D not certain. V was cut by 2 bases and J by 6 bases, with 10 bases left in between. Germline loops: CDR1 SEHNR, CDR2 FQNEAQ (reference sequence). This CDR3 contains 14 residues. Here the CDR3 DNA reads TGTGCCAGCAGCTTACTTTCGGTTTCCGGGGAGCTGTTTTTT. This sequence encodes CASSLLSVSGELFF.

The rearrangement joins TRBV5-1 to TRBJ2-1, with 15 bases aligning to TRBD2. Trimming removed 4 bases from V and 2 bases from J; junction bases left unmatched: 7. The germline CDR1 and CDR2 sequences are SGHRS and YFSETQ. The CDR3 covers 18 residues. The DNA of the CDR3 is TGCGCCAGCAGCACGCGGACTAGCGGGGGGGTCACCTACAATGAGCAGTTCTTC. Translation: CASSTRTSGGVTYNEQFF.

This chain uses TRBV4-3 with TRBJ2-2; the match to TRBD2 covers 13 bases. Germline V gene lookup returns CDR1 LGHNA and CDR2 YSLEER. The CDR3 extends over 18 amino acids. The junction had 5 bases not matched to a gene; V was cut back by 0 bases and J by 4 bases. The CDR3 loop is CASSQDRGLAGFTGELFF. Here the CDR3 DNA reads TGCGCCAGCAGCCAAGATCGGGGACTAGCGGGATTCACCGGGGAGCTGTTTTTT.

The V gene is TRBV20-1, the J gene TRBJ2-7; D not certain. Germline loops: CDR1 DFQATT, CDR2 SNEGSKA (reference sequence). The CDR3 loop spans 11 amino acids. V was cut by 3 bases and J by 5 bases, with 8 bases left in between. CDR3 region: CSASPFDEQYF. Here the CDR3 DNA reads TGCAGTGCTAGCCCATTTGACGAGCAGTACTTC.

V usage is TRBV6-1 and J usage is TRBJ1-1; tentatively, D is TRBD1 (5 bases). The CDR3 spans 13 residues. V was shortened by 4 bases and J by 8 bases, with 14 bases between the two germline ends. CDR1 and CDR2 from the germline V gene are MNHNS and SASEGT. The CDR3 region has the DNA TGTGCCAGCAGTGGCGCGGGGGGGGGAGAAGCTTTCTTT. Translating it yields CASSGAGGGEAFF.

The gene calls are TRBV2 and TRBJ1-5, with D possibly matching TRBD1 (5 bases). V lost 4 bases, J lost 7 bases, and 23 bases lay in between. Germline V lookup: CDR1 SNHLY, CDR2 FYNNEI. The CDR3 covers 17 residues. For the CDR3, the DNA is TGTGCCAGCAGTGCGGCCGCAACCGGGACTATAAGGCAGCCCCAGCATTTT. Translated: CASSAAATGTIRQPQHF.

This chain joins TRBV28 and TRBJ1-4, with a possible D match to TRBD1 (5 bases). Germline V lookup: CDR1 MDHEN, CDR2 SYDVKM. V lost 5 bases to trimming and J lost 8 bases, with 15 bases between them. This CDR3 contains 14 residues. CDR3: CASSPGGAREKLFF. The CDR3 nucleotides are TGTGCCAGCAGTCCCGGCGGGGCGAGGGAAAAACTGTTTTTT.

The chain recombines TRBV11-2 with TRBJ2-1; 11 nucleotides match TRBD2. The ends lost 1 base at V and 5 bases at J; junction bases unmatched: 10. The CDR3 sequence is 18 residues long. The germline gives CDR1 SGHAT, CDR2 FQNNGV. The CDR3 loop is CASSLARSGRASNNEQFF. For the CDR3, the DNA is TGTGCCAGCAGCTTAGCTCGTAGCGGGAGGGCCTCTAACAATGAGCAGTTCTTC.

In its sample, this clone was seen once. This chain uses TRBV5-5 with TRBJ2-1; TRBD2 might be the D (6 bases). Trimming took off 3 bases at V and 1 base at J, with 11 bases between the two ends. The germline gives CDR1 SGHKS, CDR2 YYEKEE (reference sequence). CDR3 length equals 15 residues. CDR3 in DNA: TGTGCCAGCAGCTCCGGGACTTTTTCCTACAATGAGCAGTTCTTC. Its translation: CASSSGTFSYNEQFF. Combining the CDR3 with reference TRBV5-5 and TRBJ2-1 gives the whole variable domain DAGVTQSPTHLIKTRGQQVTLRCSPISGHKSVSWYQQVLGQGPQFIFQYYEKEERGRGNFPDRFSARQFPNYSSELNVNALLLGDSALYLCASSSGTFSYNEQFFGPGTRLTVL.

This chain joins TRBV7-2 and TRBJ2-1, with 11 bases fitting TRBD2. J lost 7 bases, V lost 0 bases, and 5 bases had no gene match. The germline V gene has CDR1 SGHTA and CDR2 FQGNSA. This CDR3 contains 16 residues. The CDR3 protein is CASSLAGTSGPNEQFF. The DNA for the CDR3 is TGTGCCAGCAGCTTAGCCGGGACTAGCGGTCCTAATGAGCAGTTCTTC. Combining the CDR3 with reference TRBV7-2 and TRBJ2-1 gives the whole variable domain GAGVSQSPSNKVTEKGKDVELRCDPISGHTALYWYRQSLGQGLEFLIYFQGNSAPDKSGLPSDRFSAERTGGSVSTLTIQRTQQEDSAVYLCASSLAGTSGPNEQFFGPGTRLTVL.

This rearrangement joins TRBV5-1 to TRBJ1-4; TRBD1 matches 7 bases. The V gene's germline CDR1 is SGHRS and CDR2 YFSETQ. Trimming at V came to 2 bases and at J to 5 bases, leaving 3 bases not matched to a gene. The CDR3 contains 14 residues. The CDR3 nucleotides read TGCGCCAGCAGCTTTACGGGACAGAATGAAAAACTGTTTTTT. Its protein product is CASSFTGQNEKLFF. Full variable domain (missing parts from reference TRBV5-1 and TRBJ1-4): KAGVTQTPRYLIKTRGQQVTLSCSPISGHRSVSWYQQTPGQGLQFLFEYFSETQRNKGNFPGRFSGRQFSNSRSEMNVSTLELGDSALYLCASSFTGQNEKLFFGSGTQLSVL.

V and J are TRBV27 and TRBJ2-2, with 7 bases fitting TRBD2. Trimming took 6 bases from V and 4 from J; bases not matched to a gene: 11. The CDR3 spans 16 residues. Germline lookup yields CDR1 MNHEY and CDR2 SMNVEV (reference sequence). As DNA, the CDR3 is TGTGCCAGCAGGGGGGGGAGGGGCCGCGGCACCGGGGAGCTGTTTTTT. As protein: CASRGGRGRGTGELFF.

This sequence joins TRBV18 and TRBJ1-1; no clear D. The CDR3 is 16 residues long. The V gene lost 0 bases and the J gene lost 1 base, with 12 bases spanning the gap. CDR1 is KGHSH and CDR2 is LQKENI in the germline V gene. CDR3 sequence reads: CASSPPGKVTNTEAFF. The DNA for the CDR3 is TGTGCCAGCTCACCACCCGGTAAAGTCACGAACACTGAAGCTTTCTTT.

The chain uses TRBV9 and TRBJ1-5; D is perhaps TRBD1 (6 bases). This CDR3 is 15 amino acids long. V was pared by 4 bases and J by 3 bases, with 14 bases between. From germline, CDR1 is SGDLS and CDR2 YYNGEE. The CDR3 DNA sequence: TGTGCCAGCAGCCCAGAGGACAGTTACAATCAGCCCCAGCATTTT. Protein product: CASSPEDSYNQPQHF.

V usage is TRBV18 and J usage is TRBJ2-1; 9 nucleotides align to TRBD2. The CDR3 covers 17 residues. Germline CDR1 is KGHSH and CDR2 is LQKENI. Unmatched junction bases numbered 4, after V lost 0 bases and J lost 1 base. The CDR3 is CASSPPSGSLSYNEQFF. The DNA of the CDR3 is TGTGCCAGCTCACCACCTAGCGGGAGTCTTTCCTACAATGAGCAGTTCTTC.